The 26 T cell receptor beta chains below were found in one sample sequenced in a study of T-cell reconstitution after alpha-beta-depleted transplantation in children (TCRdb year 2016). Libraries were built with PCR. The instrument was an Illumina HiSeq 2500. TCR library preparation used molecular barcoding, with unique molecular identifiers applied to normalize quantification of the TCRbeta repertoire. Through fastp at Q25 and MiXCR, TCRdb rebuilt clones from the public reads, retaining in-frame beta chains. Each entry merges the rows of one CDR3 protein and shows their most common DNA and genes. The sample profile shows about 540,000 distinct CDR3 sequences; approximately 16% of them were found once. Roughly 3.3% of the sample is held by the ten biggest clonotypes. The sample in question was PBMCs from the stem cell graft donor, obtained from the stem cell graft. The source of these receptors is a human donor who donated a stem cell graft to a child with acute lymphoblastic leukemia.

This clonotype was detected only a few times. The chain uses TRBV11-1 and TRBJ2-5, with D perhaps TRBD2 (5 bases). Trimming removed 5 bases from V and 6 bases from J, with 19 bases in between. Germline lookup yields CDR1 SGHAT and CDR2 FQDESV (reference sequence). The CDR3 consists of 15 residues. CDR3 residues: CASSPPWVGVKTQYF. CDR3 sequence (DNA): TGTGCCAGCAGCCCACCGTGGGTGGGAGTAAAGACCCAGTACTTC.

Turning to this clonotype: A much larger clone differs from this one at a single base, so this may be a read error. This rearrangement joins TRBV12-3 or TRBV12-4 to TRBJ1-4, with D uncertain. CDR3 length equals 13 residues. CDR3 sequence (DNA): TGTGCCAGCAGTCTTAGACAAAACGAAAAACTGATTTTT. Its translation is CASSLRQNEKLIF.

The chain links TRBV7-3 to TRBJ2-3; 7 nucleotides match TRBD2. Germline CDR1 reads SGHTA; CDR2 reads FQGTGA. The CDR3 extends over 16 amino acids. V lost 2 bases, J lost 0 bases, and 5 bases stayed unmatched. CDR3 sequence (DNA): TGTGCCAGCAGCTTATACAGCGGGGCAAGCACAGATACGCAGTATTTT. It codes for CASSLYSGASTDTQYF.

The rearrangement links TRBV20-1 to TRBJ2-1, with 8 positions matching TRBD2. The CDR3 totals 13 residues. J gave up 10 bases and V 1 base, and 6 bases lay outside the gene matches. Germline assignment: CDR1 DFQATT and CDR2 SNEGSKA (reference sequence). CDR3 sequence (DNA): TGCAGTGCTAGAGTAGTAGCGGGACGCGAGCAGTTCTTC. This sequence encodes CSARVVAGREQFF.

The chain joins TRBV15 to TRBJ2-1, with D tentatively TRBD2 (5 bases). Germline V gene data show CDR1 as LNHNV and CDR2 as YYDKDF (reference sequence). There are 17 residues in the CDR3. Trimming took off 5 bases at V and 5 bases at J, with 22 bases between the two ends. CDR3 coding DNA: TGTGCCACCAGCTCGGCTGGGGAGTTAACTGGAGACAATGAGCAGTTCTTC. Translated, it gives CATSSAGELTGDNEQFF.

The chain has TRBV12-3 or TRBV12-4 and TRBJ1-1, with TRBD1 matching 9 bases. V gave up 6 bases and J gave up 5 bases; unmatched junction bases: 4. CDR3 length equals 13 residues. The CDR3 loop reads CASSTGGWTEAFF. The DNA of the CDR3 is TGTGCCAGCAGCACAGGGGGCTGGACTGAAGCTTTCTTT.

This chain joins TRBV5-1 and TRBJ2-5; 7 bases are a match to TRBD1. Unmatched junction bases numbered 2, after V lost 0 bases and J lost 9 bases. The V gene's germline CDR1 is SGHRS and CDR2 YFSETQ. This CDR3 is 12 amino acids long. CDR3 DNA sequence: TGCGCCAGCAGCTTGGAGGGGGCGGCCCAGTACTTC. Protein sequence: CASSLEGAAQYF.

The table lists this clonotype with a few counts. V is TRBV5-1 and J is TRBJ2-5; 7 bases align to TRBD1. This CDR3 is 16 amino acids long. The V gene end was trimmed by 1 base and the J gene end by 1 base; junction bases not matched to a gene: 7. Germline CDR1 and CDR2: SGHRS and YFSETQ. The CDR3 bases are TGCGCCAGCAGCTTGTGGGACAGTTCACTCCAAGAGACCCAGTACTTC. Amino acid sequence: CASSLWDSSLQETQYF.

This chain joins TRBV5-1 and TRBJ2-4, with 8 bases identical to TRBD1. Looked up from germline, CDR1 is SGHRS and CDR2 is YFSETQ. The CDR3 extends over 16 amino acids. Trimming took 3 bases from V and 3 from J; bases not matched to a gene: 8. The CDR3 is CASSSGQGQRKNIQYF. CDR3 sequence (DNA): TGCGCCAGCAGCTCTGGACAGGGCCAACGCAAAAACATTCAGTACTTC.

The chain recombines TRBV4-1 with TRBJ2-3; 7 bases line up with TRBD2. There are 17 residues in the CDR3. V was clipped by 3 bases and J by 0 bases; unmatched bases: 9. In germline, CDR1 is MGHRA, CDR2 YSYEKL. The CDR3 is CASSHRLAEGSTDTQYF. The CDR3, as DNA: TGCGCCAGCAGCCATCGGCTAGCGGAGGGAAGCACAGATACGCAGTATTTT.

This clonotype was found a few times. The CDR3 bases are TGTGCCAGCAGTTTACCAAGGGGCTACACCTTC. Its translation: CASSLPRGYTF. The rearrangement links TRBV27 to TRBJ1-2; D not certain. V was clipped by 2 bases and J by 8 bases, with 6 bases between them. The CDR3 loop spans 11 amino acids. Germline CDR1 is MNHEY and CDR2 is SMNVEV (reference sequence).

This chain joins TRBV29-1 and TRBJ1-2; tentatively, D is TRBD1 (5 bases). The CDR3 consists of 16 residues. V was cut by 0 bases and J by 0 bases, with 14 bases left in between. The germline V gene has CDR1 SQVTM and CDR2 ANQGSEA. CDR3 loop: CSVEDSVVGANYGYTF. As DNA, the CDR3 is TGCAGCGTTGAAGATTCCGTGGTAGGGGCTAACTATGGCTACACCTTC. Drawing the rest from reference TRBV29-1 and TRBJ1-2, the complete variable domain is SAVISQKPSRDICQRGTSLTIQCQVDSQVTMMFWYRQQPGQSLTLIATANQGSEATYESGFVIDKFPISRPNLTFSTLTVSNMSPEDSSIYLCSVEDSVVGANYGYTFGSGTRLTVV.

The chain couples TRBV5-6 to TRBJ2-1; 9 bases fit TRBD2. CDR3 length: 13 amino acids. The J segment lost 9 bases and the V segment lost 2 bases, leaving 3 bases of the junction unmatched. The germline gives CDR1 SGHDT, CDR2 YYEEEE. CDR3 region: CASSFSGSTEQFF. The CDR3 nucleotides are TGTGCCAGCAGCTTTAGCGGGAGCACTGAGCAGTTCTTC.

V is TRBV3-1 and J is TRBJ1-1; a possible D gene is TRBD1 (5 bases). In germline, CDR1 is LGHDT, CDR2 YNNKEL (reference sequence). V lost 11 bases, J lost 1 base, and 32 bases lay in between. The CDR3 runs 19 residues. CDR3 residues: CASSLREAFPSEPNTEAFF. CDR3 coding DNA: TGTGCCTCCTCCCTCAGGGAGGCTTTCCCTTCGGAGCCGAACACTGAAGCTTTCTTT.

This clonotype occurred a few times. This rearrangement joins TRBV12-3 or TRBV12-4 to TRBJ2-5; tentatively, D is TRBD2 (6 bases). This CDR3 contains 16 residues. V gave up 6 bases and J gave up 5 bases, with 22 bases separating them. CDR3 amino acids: CASSHMTGTGRETQYF. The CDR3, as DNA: TGTGCCAGCAGCCATATGACCGGGACGGGGAGGGAGACCCAGTACTTC.

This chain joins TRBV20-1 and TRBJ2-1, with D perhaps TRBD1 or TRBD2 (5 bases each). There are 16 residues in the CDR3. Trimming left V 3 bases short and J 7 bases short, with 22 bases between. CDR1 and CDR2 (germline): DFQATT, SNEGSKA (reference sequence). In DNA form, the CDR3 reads TGCAGTGCTAGGAACCCTAGAGGGGTGGTCGTGAATGAGCAGTTCTTC. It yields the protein CSARNPRGVVVNEQFF.

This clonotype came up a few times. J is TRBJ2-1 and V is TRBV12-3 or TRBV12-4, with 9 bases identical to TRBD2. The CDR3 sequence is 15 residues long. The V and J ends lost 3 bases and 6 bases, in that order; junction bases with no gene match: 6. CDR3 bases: TGTGCCAGCAGTTTGAGCGAGCGGGAGGCCAATGAGCAGTTCTTC. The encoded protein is CASSLSEREANEQFF.

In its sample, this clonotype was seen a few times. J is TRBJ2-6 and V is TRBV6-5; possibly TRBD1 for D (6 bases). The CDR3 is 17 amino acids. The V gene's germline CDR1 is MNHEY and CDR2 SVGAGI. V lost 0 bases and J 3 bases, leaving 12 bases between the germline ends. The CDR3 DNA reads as TGTGCCAGCAGTTACTCTCAGGGGTTTTATGGGGCCAACGTCCTGACTTTC. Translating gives CASSYSQGFYGANVLTF.

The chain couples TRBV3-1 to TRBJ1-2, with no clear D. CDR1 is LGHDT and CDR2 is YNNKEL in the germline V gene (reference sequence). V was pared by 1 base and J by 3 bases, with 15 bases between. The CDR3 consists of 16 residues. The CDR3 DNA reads TGTGCCAGCAGCCAAGTTGCGGCGGACGGATACTATGGCTACACCTTC. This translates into CASSQVAADGYYGYTF.

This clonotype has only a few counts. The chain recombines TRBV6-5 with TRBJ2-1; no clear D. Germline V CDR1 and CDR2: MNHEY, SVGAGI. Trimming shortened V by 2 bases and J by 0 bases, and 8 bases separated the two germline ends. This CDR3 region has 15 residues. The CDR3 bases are TGTGCCAGCAGTTACCTGGCTAGCTCCTACAATGAGCAGTTCTTC. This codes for CASSYLASSYNEQFF.

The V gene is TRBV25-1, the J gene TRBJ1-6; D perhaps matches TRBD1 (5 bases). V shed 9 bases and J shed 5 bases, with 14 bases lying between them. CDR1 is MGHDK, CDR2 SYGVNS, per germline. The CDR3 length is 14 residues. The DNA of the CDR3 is TGTGCCAGTTCGAAGGGGATGGATAATTCACCCCTCCACTTT. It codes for CASSKGMDNSPLHF.

This chain's CDR3 is CASSQDQEFYTEAFF. CDR3 nucleotide sequence: TGTGCCAGCAGCCAAGATCAGGAATTCTACACTGAAGCTTTCTTT. The chain carries TRBV14 and TRBJ1-1; D unresolved. This CDR3 comprises 15 residues. Trimming shortened V by 0 bases and J by 3 bases, and 11 bases separated the two germline ends. Germline lookup yields CDR1 SGHDN and CDR2 FVKESK.

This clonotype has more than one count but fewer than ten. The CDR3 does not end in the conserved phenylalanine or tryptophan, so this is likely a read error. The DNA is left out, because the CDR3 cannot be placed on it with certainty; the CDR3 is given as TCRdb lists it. The CDR3 sequence: CASSLSPLL. This chain links TRBV27 with TRBJ2-7; the table's D call, TRBD2, was not checked against the DNA. Germline CDR1 is MNHEY and CDR2 is SMNVEV (reference sequence). The CDR3 numbers 9 amino acids, ends counted.

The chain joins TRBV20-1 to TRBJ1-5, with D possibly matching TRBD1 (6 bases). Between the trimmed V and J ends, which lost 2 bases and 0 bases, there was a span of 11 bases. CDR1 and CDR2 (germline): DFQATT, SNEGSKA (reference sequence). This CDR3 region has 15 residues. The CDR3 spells CSARPWTDSNQPQHF. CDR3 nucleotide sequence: TGCAGTGCTAGACCCTGGACAGATAGCAATCAGCCCCAGCATTTT.

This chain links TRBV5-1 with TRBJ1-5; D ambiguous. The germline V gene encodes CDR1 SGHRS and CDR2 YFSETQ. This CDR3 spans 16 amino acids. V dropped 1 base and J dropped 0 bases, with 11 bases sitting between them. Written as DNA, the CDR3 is TGCGCCAGCAGCTTGAACGGCCCCTATAGCAATCAGCCCCAGCATTTT. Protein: CASSLNGPYSNQPQHF.

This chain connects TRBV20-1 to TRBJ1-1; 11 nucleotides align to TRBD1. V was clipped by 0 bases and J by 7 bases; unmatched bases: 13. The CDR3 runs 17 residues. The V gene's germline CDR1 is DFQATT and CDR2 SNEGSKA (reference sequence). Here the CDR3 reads CSARDFGTGGFMGEAFF. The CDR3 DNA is TGCAGTGCTAGAGATTTTGGGACAGGGGGATTTATGGGTGAAGCTTTCTTT.